The source of this T cell receptor beta chain is a study of response to subunit inactivated influenza vaccine. Study findings and constraints: Each seasonal influenza vaccination recruits few new T cells, the authors suggested.

TCRdb itself ran the RT-PCR reads through MiXCR, one entry per CDR3 protein. This table holds more than 250,000 distinct CDR3 sequences, around a fifth found once. Only a few counts were recorded for this clonotype. What it binds is unknown. The germline V gene encodes CDR1 KGHSH and CDR2 LQKENI. V shed 0 bases and J shed 8 bases, with 19 bases lying between them. The CDR3 is 16 residues long. This sequence joins TRBV18 and TRBJ1-2, with D maybe TRBD1 (6 bases). This TCR derives from a man aged 50 to 69 who received an inactivated influenza vaccine. Here the sequenced sample was PBMCs from blood, taken approximately 20 months after vaccination. The CDR3 reads CASSPPGGASSKGYTF. In nucleotides, the CDR3 is TGTGCCAGCTCACCACCGGGGGGGGCTTCCTCGAAAGGCTACACCTTC.